This T cell receptor beta chain was identified in a study of blood T cell repertoires in COVID-19. Study context: Some COVID-19 samples were acute and others convalescent; all came from the United States, Italy and Spain. Sources were T cells, B-cell-depleted T cells, or PBMCs; the material itself was cDNA or gDNA.

As for this clone: The junction differs from germline at one of its ends, possibly a read error.

In the original processing: Amplification from reference gene primers served as the basis for estimated nucleated cell counts. Method: immunoSEQ multiplex PCR; TCRdb's copy keeps in-frame clones and lacks some. The V and J calls and clone size are taken from that table; D and trimming were inferred from the DNA. The table shows about 300,000 clones, with around nine tenths occurring only once. Germline CDR1 and CDR2: ENHRY and SYGVKD. CDR3 length: 14 residues. The specimen was peripheral blood. This chain links TRBV10-3 with TRBJ1-1; D not certain. This clonotype originated in an older man with acute or convalescent COVID-19. The CDR3 is CAISESLPNTEAFF. The DNA for the CDR3 is TGTGCCATCAGCGAGTCCCTCCCGAACACTGAAGCTTTCTTT.